The 5 T cell receptor beta chains below all came from one sample that was sequenced in a study of T cell responses to AZD1222 COVID-19 vaccine. Profiling relied on immunoSEQ multiplex PCR, and the TCRdb table lists in-frame clones only, not all of them. The data show about 150,000 clones, 80% to 90% seen once. The sequenced sample was peripheral blood, obtained on day 0 of AZD1222 vaccination. These receptor sequences come from an adult in good health.

This clone was picked up a small number of times. The rearrangement links TRBV4-1 to TRBJ1-1; D call uncertain. The ends were cut back, 0 bases at V and 2 bases at J, with 7 bases in the middle. The CDR3 sequence is 14 residues long. Germline loops: CDR1 MGHRA, CDR2 YSYEKL. The CDR3 sequence is CASSQEMGNTEAFF. CDR3 coding DNA: TGCGCCAGCAGCCAAGAGATGGGAAACACTGAAGCTTTCTTT.

In this sample, this clone turned up once. The rearrangement links TRBV5-6 to TRBJ2-1; D is possibly TRBD2 (6 bases). Trimming cost V 1 base and J 4 bases, with 18 bases left between them. There are 17 residues in the CDR3. Germline V CDR1 and CDR2: SGHDT, YYEEEE. CDR3 bases: TGTGCCAGCAGCTTGCAACAGATTACGGGAGCGTACAATGAGCAGTTCTTC. This sequence encodes CASSLQQITGAYNEQFF.

The genes are TRBV7-2 and TRBJ1-1; the D is unclear. Germline V gene lookup returns CDR1 SGHTA and CDR2 FQGNSA. The CDR3 has 12 residues. V dropped 7 bases and J dropped 5 bases, with 11 bases sitting between them. For the CDR3, the DNA is TGTGCCAGCAACTTCCCAAATACTGAAGCTTTCTTT. As protein: CASNFPNTEAFF.

This chain joins TRBV28 and TRBJ2-7; 8 bases match TRBD2. CDR1 and CDR2 (germline): MDHEN, SYDVKM. Unmatched junction bases numbered 14, after V lost 3 bases and J lost 4 bases. CDR3 length: 17 residues. CDR3 residues: CASSLGGSGTRGYEQYF. CDR3 coding DNA: TGTGCCAGCAGTTTGGGAGGATCCGGGACTAGGGGATACGAGCAGTACTTC.

This clone was counted many times. The chain links TRBV7-9 to TRBJ2-1; D possibly matches TRBD1 or TRBD2 (5 bases each). The CDR3 is 13 amino acids. Germline-derived CDR1 and CDR2 are SEHNR and FQNEAQ (reference sequence). Deletions cut 6 bases from V and 2 bases from J, with 8 bases between. The CDR3 here is CASRADTYNEQFF. In DNA, the CDR3 is TGTGCCAGCAGAGCGGACACCTACAATGAGCAGTTCTTC.